This note documents a single T cell receptor beta chain sequence. All patients were treatment-naive before thyroid surgery. Germline CDR1 MGHDK, CDR2 SYGVNS. V trimming: 3 bases; J trimming: 4 bases; junction bases outside the gene matches: 10. The CDR3 runs 16 residues. This sample was taken from a study of metastatic and nonmetastatic thyroid tumors. MiXCR reprocessed the PCR reads for TCRdb. The table records around 20,000 clones, 23% of them present only once. Specimen: blood. This receptor was identified in a male donor with papillary thyroid cancer or a benign thyroid nodule (not recorded which). Some clones in this sample may be carry-over from other donors' samples. The rearrangement uses TRBV25-1 and TRBJ2-5; 8 positions match TRBD2. DNA of the CDR3: TGTGCCAGCAGTGACCTTAGGGCGGGAGGAGGAGAGACCCAGTACTTC. This sequence encodes CASSDLRAGGGETQYF.